Many counts were recorded for the clone carrying this T cell receptor beta chain. The data were taken from a study of neurological immune-mediated disorders. Time point meaning: longitudinal time-point 3. TCRdb used MiXCR to reprocess the 5' RACE reads, holding one entry per CDR3 protein. Of approximately 58,000 distinct CDR3 sequences listed, roughly 7.7% are singletons. Germline V gene lookup returns CDR1 MGHDK and CDR2 SYGVNS. This CDR3 is 13 amino acids long. V was clipped by 2 bases and J by 7 bases, with 8 bases between them. The sequencing input was PBMCs. The sequence was obtained from a woman in her 40s in good health. V is TRBV25-1 and J is TRBJ2-2, with D unclear. As DNA, the CDR3 is TGTGCCAGCAGTGAACAGTTAGGCGGGGAGCTGTTTTTT. Its protein is CASSEQLGGELFF.